This entry lists 3 T cell receptor beta chains sequenced from one sample in a study of blood T cell repertoires in COVID-19. This table comes from immunoSEQ multiplex PCR, and its TCRdb copy is limited to in-frame clones, with some not included. The data hold around 140,000 clones, with about 89% observed a single time. The source material was peripheral blood. Receptor source: a man aged 50 to 60 with active or convalescent COVID-19.

The chain joins TRBV5-1 to TRBJ1-1; D is undetermined. V was cut by 4 bases and J by 0 bases, with 10 bases left in between. Germline CDR1 reads SGHRS; CDR2 reads YFSETQ. The CDR3 covers 14 residues. The CDR3, as DNA: TGCGCCAGCAGCGCGAGGACTGTGAACACTGAAGCTTTCTTT. Its protein is CASSARTVNTEAFF.

V and J are TRBV11-3 and TRBJ2-7; D call uncertain. The ends were cut back, 5 bases at V and 5 bases at J, with 16 bases in the middle. There are 14 residues in the CDR3. CDR1 SGHNT and CDR2 YENEEA come from the germline V gene. In nucleotides, the CDR3 is TGTGCCAGCAGCCCCCCAGACACCCCTAACGAGCAGTACTTC. Protein: CASSPPDTPNEQYF.

This chain uses TRBV7-2 with TRBJ2-5; a weak D match, TRBD2 (5 bases). Germline values: CDR1 SGHTA, CDR2 FQGNSA. The CDR3 covers 15 residues. V lost 2 bases and J lost 4, with 14 bases in between. The CDR3 DNA sequence: TGTGCCAGCAGCTTAAGTTTACTAGGCGGAGAGACCCAGTACTTC. Protein sequence: CASSLSLLGGETQYF. Based on the CDR3 plus reference TRBV7-2 and TRBJ2-5, the full variable domain is GAGVSQSPSNKVTEKGKDVELRCDPISGHTALYWYRQSLGQGLEFLIYFQGNSAPDKSGLPSDRFSAERTGGSVSTLTIQRTQQEDSAVYLCASSLSLLGGETQYFGPGTRLLVL.